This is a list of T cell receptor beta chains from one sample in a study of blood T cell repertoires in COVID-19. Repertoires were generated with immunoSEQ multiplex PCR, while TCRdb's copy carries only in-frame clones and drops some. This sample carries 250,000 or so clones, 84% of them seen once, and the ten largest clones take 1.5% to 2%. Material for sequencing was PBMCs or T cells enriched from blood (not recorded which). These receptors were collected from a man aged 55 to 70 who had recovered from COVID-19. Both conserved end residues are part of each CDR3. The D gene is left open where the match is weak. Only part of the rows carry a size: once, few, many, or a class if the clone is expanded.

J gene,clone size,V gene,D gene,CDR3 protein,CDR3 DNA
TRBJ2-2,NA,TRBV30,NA,CAWSRLGVYTGELFF,TGTGCCTGGAGTCGTTTAGGGGTTTACACCGGGGAGCTGTTTTTT
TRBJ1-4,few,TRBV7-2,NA,CASSLEGTATNEKLFF,TGTGCCAGCAGCTTAGAGGGGACTGCAACTAATGAAAAACTGTTTTTT
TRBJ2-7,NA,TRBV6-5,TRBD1,CASMRDRTHHEQYF,TGTGCCAGCATGAGGGACAGGACGCACCACGAGCAGTACTTC
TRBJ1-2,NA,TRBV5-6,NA,CASSLVGVGIYGYTF,TGTGCCAGCAGCTTGGTCGGAGTCGGGATCTATGGCTACACCTTC
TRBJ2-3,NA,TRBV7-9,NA,CASSFWVRRGTDTQYF,TGTGCCAGCAGCTTTTGGGTGCGGAGAGGCACAGATACGCAGTATTTT
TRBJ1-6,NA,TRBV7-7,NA,CASSLSPPGLNSPLHF,TGTGCTAGCAGCTTATCCCCCCCAGGGCTCAATTCACCCCTCCACTTT
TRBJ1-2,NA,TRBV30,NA,CAWSDRAYGYTF,TGTGCCTGGAGTGACAGGGCCTATGGCTACACCTTC
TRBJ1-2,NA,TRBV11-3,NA,CASSPGGYYGYTF,TGTGCCAGCAGCCCGGGGGGTTACTATGGCTACACCTTC
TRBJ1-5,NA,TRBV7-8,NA,CASSRGGGNSNQPQHF,TGTGCCAGCAGCCGTGGGGGGGGAAATAGCAATCAGCCCCAGCATTTT
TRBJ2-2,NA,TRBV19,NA,CASRQVGELFF,TGTGCCAGTCGCCAGGTCGGGGAGCTGTTTTTT
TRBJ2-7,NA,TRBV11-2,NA,CASSSETDYYEQYF,TGTGCCAGCAGCTCAGAGACAGATTACTACGAGCAGTACTTC
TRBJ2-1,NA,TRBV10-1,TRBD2,CASSETGAGGRFF,TGCGCCAGCAGTGAGACGGGAGCGGGGGGCCGGTTCTTC
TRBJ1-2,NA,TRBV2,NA,CASILNRPSNYGYTF,TGTGCCAGCATTTTAAACAGACCGTCTAACTATGGCTACACCTTC
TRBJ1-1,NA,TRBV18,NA,CASSPPVGRSEAFF,TGTGCCAGCTCACCACCAGTAGGGAGGTCTGAAGCTTTCTTT
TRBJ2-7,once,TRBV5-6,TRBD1,CASSSTGGPYEQYF,TGTGCCAGCAGCTCTACAGGGGGCCCCTACGAGCAGTACTTC
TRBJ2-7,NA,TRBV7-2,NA,CASSLDAGQTYEQYF,TGTGCCAGCAGCTTAGATGCGGGACAGACCTACGAGCAGTACTTC
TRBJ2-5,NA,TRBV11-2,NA,CASSPTRQLTQTQYF,TGTGCCAGCAGCCCCACCCGACAGTTAACGCAGACCCAGTACTTC
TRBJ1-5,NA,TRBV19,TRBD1,CASSILSRGHRNQPQHF,TGTGCCAGTAGTATTCTTTCCAGGGGGCATCGCAATCAGCCCCAGCATTTT
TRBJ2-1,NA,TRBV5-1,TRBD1,CASSPGQEFSYNEQFF,TGCGCCAGCAGCCCGGGACAGGAGTTCTCCTACAATGAGCAGTTCTTC
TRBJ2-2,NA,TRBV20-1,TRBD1,CSASDRGTELFF,TGCAGTGCTAGTGACAGGGGGACGGAGCTGTTTTTT
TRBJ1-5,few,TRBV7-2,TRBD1,CASSLAGGGQPQHF,TGTGCCAGCAGCTTAGCAGGGGGCGGACAGCCCCAGCATTTT
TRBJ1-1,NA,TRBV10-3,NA,CAISESGRGNTEAFF,TGTGCCATCAGTGAGTCGGGTCGGGGGAACACTGAAGCTTTCTTT
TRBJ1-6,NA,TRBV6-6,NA,CASGAGGNSPLHF,TGTGCCAGCGGGGCAGGCGGCAATTCACCCCTCCACTTT
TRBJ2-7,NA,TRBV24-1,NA,CATSDALTGYEQYF,TGTGCCACCAGTGATGCCCTCACAGGGTACGAGCAGTACTTC
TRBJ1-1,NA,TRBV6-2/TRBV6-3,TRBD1,CASSYNLRFPGGRHTEAFF,TGTGCCAGCAGTTACAATCTGCGTTTCCCAGGGGGACGACACACTGAAGCTTTCTTT
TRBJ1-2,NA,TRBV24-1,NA,CATSDDRGLIGYTF,TGTGCCACCAGCGATGACAGAGGTTTGATTGGCTACACCTTC
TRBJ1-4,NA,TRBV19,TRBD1,CASSTRTGGSTTNEKLFF,TGTGCCAGTAGTACCCGGACAGGGGGCTCTACAACTAATGAAAAACTGTTTTTT
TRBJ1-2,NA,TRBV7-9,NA,CASSRGDAFYGYTF,TGTGCCAGCAGCCGCGGGGATGCTTTCTATGGCTACACCTTC
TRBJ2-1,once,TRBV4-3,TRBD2,CASSQDLGLAGGNEQFF,TGCGCCAGCAGCCAAGATCTGGGGCTAGCGGGTGGCAATGAGCAGTTCTTC
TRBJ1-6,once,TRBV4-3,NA,CASSQELRTSPLHF,TGCGCCAGCAGCCAAGAACTGCGAACTTCACCCCTCCACTTT
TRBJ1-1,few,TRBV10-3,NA,CAISESIGGNKEAFF,TGTGCCATCAGTGAGTCGATAGGGGGAAATAAAGAAGCTTTCTTT
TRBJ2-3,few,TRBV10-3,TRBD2,CAISDETFRAGGKNTQYF,TGTGCCATCAGCGATGAGACCTTTAGGGCGGGGGGGAAAAATACGCAGTATTTT
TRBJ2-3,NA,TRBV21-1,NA,CASSKGYSRDTQYF,TGTGCCAGCAGCAAAGGGTATAGCAGAGATACGCAGTATTTT
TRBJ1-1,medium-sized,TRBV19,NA,CASSISPGPTEAFF,TGTGCCAGTAGTATTTCGCCAGGGCCCACTGAAGCTTTCTTT
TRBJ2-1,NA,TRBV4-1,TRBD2,CASSQDPPLAGVYNEQFF,TGCGCCAGCAGCCAAGATCCCCCCCTTGCGGGGGTCTACAATGAGCAGTTCTTC
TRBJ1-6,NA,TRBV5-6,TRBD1,CASSLAGQGSPLHF,TGTGCCAGCAGCTTGGCGGGACAGGGCTCCCCCCTCCACTTT
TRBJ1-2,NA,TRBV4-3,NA,CASSQGVGDYGYTF,TGCGCCAGCAGCCAAGGGGTCGGAGACTATGGCTACACCTTC
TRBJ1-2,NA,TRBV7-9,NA,CASSPVGTTSYGYTF,TGTGCCAGCAGCCCTGTTGGGACAACGTCGTATGGCTACACCTTC